Included here is one T cell receptor (beta chain) sequence, with context. Its antigen remains unknown. This CDR3 is 15 amino acids long. The germline CDR1 and CDR2 sequences are SGHDN and FVKESK. Trimming removed 0 bases from V and 0 bases from J, with 6 bases in between. The sample belongs to a study of siplizumab effects on memory and regulatory T cells. Whole-study results and caveats: The alloresponse seemed to draw substantially on naive T cells, which appeared more diverse than memory cells. In controls, roughly 25% of mappable alloreactive CD4+ clones were Treg-derived on average, versus around 70% with siplizumab.

Assay: immunoSEQ multiplex PCR; the TCRdb copy retains only in-frame clones and omits some. The sample shows 90,000 to 150,000 clones, about 93% of them seen only once. The sequenced sample consisted of non-Treg CD4+ T cells sorted from blood. This sequence originates from a human donor in good health. J is TRBJ1-3 and V is TRBV14; D remains ambiguous. CDR3 bases: TGTGCCAGCAGCCAAGATGGGAGCTCTGGAAACACCATATATTTT. Translated, it gives CASSQDGSSGNTIYF.